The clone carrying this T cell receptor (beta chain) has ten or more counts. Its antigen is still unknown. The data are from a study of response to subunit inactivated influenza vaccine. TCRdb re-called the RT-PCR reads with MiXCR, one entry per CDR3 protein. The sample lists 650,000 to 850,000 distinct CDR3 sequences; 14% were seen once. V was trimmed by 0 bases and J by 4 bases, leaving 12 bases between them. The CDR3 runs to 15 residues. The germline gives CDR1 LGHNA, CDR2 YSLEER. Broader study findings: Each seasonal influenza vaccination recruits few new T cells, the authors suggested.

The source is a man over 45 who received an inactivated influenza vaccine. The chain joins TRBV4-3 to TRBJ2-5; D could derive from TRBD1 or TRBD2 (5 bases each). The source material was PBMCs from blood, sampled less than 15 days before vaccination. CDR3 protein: CASSQDVAGRETQYF. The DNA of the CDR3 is TGCGCCAGCAGCCAAGATGTGGCAGGGAGAGAGACCCAGTACTTC.